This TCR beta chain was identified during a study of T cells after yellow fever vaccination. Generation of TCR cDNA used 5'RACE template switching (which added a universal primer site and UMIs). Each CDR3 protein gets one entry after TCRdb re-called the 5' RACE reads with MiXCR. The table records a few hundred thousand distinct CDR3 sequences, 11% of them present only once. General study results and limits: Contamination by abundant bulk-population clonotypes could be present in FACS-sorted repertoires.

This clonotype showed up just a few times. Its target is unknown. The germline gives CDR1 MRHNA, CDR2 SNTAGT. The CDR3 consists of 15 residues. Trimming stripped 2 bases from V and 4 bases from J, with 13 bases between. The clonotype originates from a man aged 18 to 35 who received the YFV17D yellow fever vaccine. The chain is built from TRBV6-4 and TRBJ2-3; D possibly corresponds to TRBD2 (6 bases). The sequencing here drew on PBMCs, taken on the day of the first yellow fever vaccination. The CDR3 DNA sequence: TGTGCCAGCAGTGACGGGGCCGGGGGTGCAGATACGCAGTATTTT. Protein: CASSDGAGGADTQYF.